This entry lists 2 T cell receptor beta chains sequenced from one sample in a study of read filtering for tumor transcriptome and immune sequencing. From approximately 430 ng of RNA, a library with molecular barcoded alpha/delta and beta/gamma adaptors was made. One entry per CDR3 protein, called by TCRdb with MiXCR from the reads. The sample includes roughly 130,000 distinct CDR3 sequences, 13% seen only once; the top ten take more than 9.5%. The sample was a population of CD138-negative cells sorted from bone marrow. The receptors were sampled from a donor at least 40 years old with multiple myeloma.

At least ten counts were recorded for this clonotype. This chain links TRBV20-1 with TRBJ2-2; D is possibly TRBD2 (6 bases). Germline CDR1 reads DFQATT; CDR2 reads SNEGSKA (reference sequence). This CDR3 is 15 amino acids long. V lost 0 bases and J lost 3, with 11 bases in between. This chain's CDR3 is CSAREKSGYTGELFF. In DNA form, the CDR3 reads TGCAGTGCTAGAGAAAAGAGCGGGTACACCGGGGAGCTGTTTTTT.

Many counts were recorded for this clonotype. The chain combines TRBV11-2 with TRBJ2-1; the match to TRBD2 covers 13 bases. CDR1 and CDR2 (germline): SGHAT, FQNNGV. This CDR3 has 15 amino acids. Trimming at V came to 5 bases and at J to 8 bases, leaving 6 bases not matched to a gene. CDR3 coding DNA: TGTGCCAGCAGCATCCGGACTAGCGGGAGTGATGAGCAGTTCTTC. Protein sequence: CASSIRTSGSDEQFF.